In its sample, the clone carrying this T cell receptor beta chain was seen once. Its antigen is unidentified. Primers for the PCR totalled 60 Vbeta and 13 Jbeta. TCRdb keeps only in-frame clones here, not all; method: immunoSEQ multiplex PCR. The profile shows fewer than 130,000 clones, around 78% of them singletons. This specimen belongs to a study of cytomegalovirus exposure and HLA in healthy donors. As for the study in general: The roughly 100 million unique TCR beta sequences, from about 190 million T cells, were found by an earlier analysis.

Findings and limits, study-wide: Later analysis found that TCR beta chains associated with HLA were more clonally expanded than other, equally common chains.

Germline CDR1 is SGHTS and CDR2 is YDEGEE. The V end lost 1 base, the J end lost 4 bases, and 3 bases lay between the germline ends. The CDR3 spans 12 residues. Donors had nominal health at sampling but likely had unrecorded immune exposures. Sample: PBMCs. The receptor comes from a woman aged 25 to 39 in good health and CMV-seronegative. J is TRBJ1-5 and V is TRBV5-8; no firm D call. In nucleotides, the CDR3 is TGTGCCAGCAGCTTGCTTAATCAGCCCCAGCATTTT. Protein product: CASSLLNQPQHF.